The 20 T cell receptor beta chains below all came from one sample that was sequenced in a study of regulatory T cells in long-lasting Graves disease. Time point defined: newly diagnosed GD, antithyroid drugs for less than 3 months. Researchers made the TCR library from RNA that was extracted from PBMCs. Building of the TCR beta libraries involved iRepertoire HTBI primers and Arm-PCR of CDR3 regions. TCRdb re-called the multiplex PCR reads through MiXCR, storing one row per CDR3 protein. The data contain approximately 300,000 distinct CDR3 sequences, roughly 18% of them singletons. The source was peripheral blood mononuclear cells (PBMCs), collected at new diagnosis, from a patient treated with antithyroid drugs. The receptors shown here come from a female donor with Graves disease.

This clonotype appeared many times. V usage is TRBV29-1 and J usage is TRBJ2-6; D is perhaps TRBD1 (5 bases). The CDR3 consists of 17 residues. V was pared by 0 bases and J by 0 bases, with 12 bases between. CDR1 SQVTM and CDR2 ANQGSEA come from the germline V gene. CDR3 in DNA: TGCAGCGTTGAAGATCTTGGGGCCTACTCTGGGGCCAACGTCCTGACTTTC. This codes for CSVEDLGAYSGANVLTF. Full variable domain (rest looked up from reference TRBV29-1 and TRBJ2-6): SAVISQKPSRDICQRGTSLTIQCQVDSQVTMMFWYRQQPGQSLTLIATANQGSEATYESGFVIDKFPISRPNLTFSTLTVSNMSPEDSSIYLCSVEDLGAYSGANVLTFGAGSRLTVL.

The sample holds a few counts of this clonotype. V usage is TRBV19 and J usage is TRBJ2-5; D might be TRBD2 (6 bases). The germline V gene has CDR1 LNHDA and CDR2 SQIVND (reference sequence). The CDR3 consists of 14 residues. Trimming removed 8 bases at V and 1 base at J, with 14 bases between. The CDR3 DNA follows: TGTGCCAGTCACCCTGGAGGGTTCCAAGAGACCCAGTACTTC. It is translated as CASHPGGFQETQYF.

This clonotype came up a few times. The genes are TRBV29-1 and TRBJ2-5, with TRBD2 matching 7 bases. Germline CDR1 reads SQVTM; CDR2 reads ANQGSEA. After removal of 7 bases from V and 2 bases from J, the junction contained 1 base not matched to a gene. This CDR3 has 11 amino acids. CDR3 region: CSAGLQETQYF. CDR3 nucleotides: TGCAGCGCGGGACTACAAGAGACCCAGTACTTC.

This clonotype was counted many times. The gene calls are TRBV12-3 or TRBV12-4 and TRBJ2-5; D unresolved. Trimming removed 6 bases at V and 3 bases at J, with 8 bases between. The CDR3 is 12 amino acids. The CDR3 loop reads CASREGKETQYF. DNA for the CDR3: TGTGCCAGCAGGGAAGGCAAAGAGACCCAGTACTTC.

The genes are TRBV19 and TRBJ2-1; 8 nucleotides agree with TRBD1. The CDR3 sequence is 15 residues long. In germline, CDR1 is LNHDA, CDR2 SQIVND (reference sequence). V was clipped by 0 bases and J by 6 bases; unmatched bases: 4. The CDR3 reads CASSIEDRVGNEQFF. CDR3 sequence (DNA): TGTGCCAGTAGTATAGAGGACAGGGTCGGCAATGAGCAGTTCTTC.

This clonotype was seen many times. The chain links TRBV7-9 to TRBJ1-5; D not certain. The CDR3 is 14 amino acids. Deletions cut 2 bases from V and 3 bases from J, with 8 bases between. Per the germline V gene, CDR1 is SEHNR and CDR2 is FQNEAQ (reference sequence). DNA for the CDR3: TGTGCCAGCAGCTTAATAGATACCAATCAGCCCCAGCATTTT. It encodes CASSLIDTNQPQHF. Complete variable domain (other parts from reference TRBV7-9 and TRBJ1-5): DTGVSQNPRHKITKRGQNVTFRCDPISEHNRLYWYRQTLGQGPEFLTYFQNEAQLEKSRLLSDRFSAERPKGSFSTLEIQRTEQGDSAMYLCASSLIDTNQPQHFGDGTRLSIL.

This clonotype showed up many times. The chain joins TRBV7-9 to TRBJ2-1; TRBD2 matches at 9 bases. The CDR3 totals 15 residues. Germline-derived CDR1 and CDR2 are SEHNR and FQNEAQ (reference sequence). Trimming removed 7 bases from V and 4 bases from J; junction bases left unmatched: 8. CDR3 loop: CASTLTSGDYNEQFF. The CDR3 DNA reads as TGTGCCAGCACCTTGACTAGCGGAGATTACAATGAGCAGTTCTTC.

Concerning this clonotype: Since a much larger clone is just one base distant, this may be a read error. V is TRBV13 and J is TRBJ2-1; 11 bases are a match to TRBD2. CDR3 length: 15 amino acids. Germline V lookup: CDR1 PRHDT, CDR2 FYEKMQ (reference sequence). The DNA of the CDR3 is TGTGCCAGCAGCTACGGACTAGCGGGCTACAATGAGGAGTTCTTC. As protein: CASSYGLAGYNEEFF.

A note on this clonotype: This may arise from a read error, as a much more abundant clone is one base away. This rearrangement joins TRBV2 to TRBJ2-5; 8 bases fit TRBD1. Germline V lookup: CDR1 SNHLY, CDR2 FYNNEI. The CDR3 consists of 14 residues. Germline trimming cut 10 bases from V and 7 bases from J; bases unmatched to any gene: 14. CDR3 DNA sequence: TGTGCCATCAGGAGGGGAACAGGGGGAGTGACCCAGTACTTC. It specifies CAIRRGTGGVTQYF.

The CDR3: CASSPWDNEQFF. The CDR3 nucleotides are TGTGCCAGCAGCCCTTGGGACAATGAGCAGTTCTTC. The V call is TRBV2, the J call TRBJ2-1; D is unclear. CDR3 size: 12 residues. V was pared by 6 bases and J by 5 bases, with 8 bases between. The germline CDR1 and CDR2 sequences are SNHLY and FYNNEI.

This CDR3 reads CASSLLAEGPETQYF. CDR3 DNA sequence: TGTGCCAGCAGTTTGCTAGCGGAAGGACCGGAGACCCAGTACTTC. V is TRBV28 and J is TRBJ2-5; TRBD2 matches 7 bases. CDR3 length: 15 amino acids. CDR1 is MDHEN, CDR2 SYDVKM, per germline. Trimming took 3 bases from V and 5 from J; bases not matched to a gene: 9.

This clonotype was counted ten times or more. The chain couples TRBV28 to TRBJ1-1, with 10 nucleotides matching TRBD1. The germline gives CDR1 MDHEN, CDR2 SYDVKM. The CDR3 totals 18 residues. V trimming: 6 bases; J trimming: 5 bases; junction bases outside the gene matches: 18. This CDR3 is CASRSPGQGPSGGTEAFF. The CDR3 nucleotides read TGTGCCAGCAGATCACCGGGACAGGGGCCTTCCGGGGGGACTGAAGCTTTCTTT.

This clonotype was found many times. The rearrangement links TRBV2 to TRBJ2-7; TRBD2 matches 10 bases. The J segment lost 7 bases and the V segment lost 0 bases, leaving 9 bases of the junction unmatched. Per germline, CDR1 SNHLY and CDR2 FYNNEI. The CDR3 has 16 amino acids. In nucleotides, the CDR3 is TGTGCCAGCAGTGAAGCGCTTAGGACTAGCGGAACAGAGCAGTACTTC. It translates to CASSEALRTSGTEQYF.

In this sample, this clonotype turned up many times. The gene calls are TRBV10-3 and TRBJ2-7; 7 bases are shared with TRBD2. Germline CDR1 is ENHRY and CDR2 is SYGVKD. V shed 3 bases, J shed 6 bases, and the junction held 11 bases outside the gene matches. This CDR3 is 15 amino acids long. CDR3 loop: CAISEIVVPSGEQYF. The CDR3 DNA reads as TGTGCCATCAGTGAAATCGTGGTACCTAGCGGCGAGCAGTACTTC.

This clonotype was counted between two and nine times. V and J are TRBV7-9 and TRBJ1-1; no firm D call. The CDR3 consists of 14 residues. V dropped 2 bases and J dropped 6 bases, with 13 bases sitting between them. The germline CDR1 and CDR2 sequences are SEHNR and FQNEAQ (reference sequence). Here the CDR3 DNA reads TGTGCCAGCAGCTTAAGCCCCAGGCGGGCTGAAGCTTTCTTT. This sequence encodes CASSLSPRRAEAFF.

Ten or more counts support this clonotype. This chain uses TRBV20-1 with TRBJ2-1; the match to TRBD2 covers 11 bases. This CDR3 comprises 16 residues. V lost 1 base to trimming and J lost 5 bases; unmatched junction nucleotides: 7. CDR1 and CDR2 from the germline V gene are DFQATT and SNEGSKA (reference sequence). For the CDR3, the DNA is TGCAGTGCTAGAGCATTGGGGACTAGCGGTAACAATGAGCAGTTCTTC. This gives the protein CSARALGTSGNNEQFF.

The rearrangement uses TRBV3-1 and TRBJ1-5; D not certain. Trimming took off 4 bases at V and 8 bases at J, with 12 bases between the two ends. Per the germline V gene, CDR1 is LGHDT and CDR2 is YNNKEL (reference sequence). This CDR3 has 13 amino acids. CDR3 coding DNA: TGTGCCAGCAGCCTGTTGTTTGTTGAGCCCCAGCATTTT. This gives the protein CASSLLFVEPQHF.

The table lists this clonotype with many counts. This chain links TRBV28 with TRBJ1-2; D is perhaps TRBD1 (6 bases). The germline V and J ends were trimmed by 6 bases and 5 bases, with 16 bases remaining between them. Germline V gene data show CDR1 as MDHEN and CDR2 as SYDVKM. The CDR3 is 14 amino acids. CDR3 region: CASRGAGTQYGYTF. The CDR3 DNA follows: TGTGCCAGCAGAGGGGCCGGGACACAATATGGCTACACCTTC.

The chain links TRBV20-1 to TRBJ1-1; D ambiguous. Germline values: CDR1 DFQATT, CDR2 SNEGSKA (reference sequence). V lost 1 base and J lost 1, with 10 bases in between. The CDR3 is 14 amino acids. CDR3 loop: CSARGDTRNTEAFF. The CDR3 bases are TGCAGTGCTAGAGGGGATACACGGAACACTGAAGCTTTCTTT.

This clonotype was detected ten times or more. The chain joins TRBV6-1 to TRBJ2-7; no clear D. Looked up from germline, CDR1 is MNHNS and CDR2 is SASEGT. This CDR3 has 12 residues. V lost 10 bases and J 4 bases, leaving 14 bases between the germline ends. The CDR3 DNA reads as TGTGCCACCACCAGTGAGGTATACGAGCAGTACTTC. As protein: CATTSEVYEQYF.